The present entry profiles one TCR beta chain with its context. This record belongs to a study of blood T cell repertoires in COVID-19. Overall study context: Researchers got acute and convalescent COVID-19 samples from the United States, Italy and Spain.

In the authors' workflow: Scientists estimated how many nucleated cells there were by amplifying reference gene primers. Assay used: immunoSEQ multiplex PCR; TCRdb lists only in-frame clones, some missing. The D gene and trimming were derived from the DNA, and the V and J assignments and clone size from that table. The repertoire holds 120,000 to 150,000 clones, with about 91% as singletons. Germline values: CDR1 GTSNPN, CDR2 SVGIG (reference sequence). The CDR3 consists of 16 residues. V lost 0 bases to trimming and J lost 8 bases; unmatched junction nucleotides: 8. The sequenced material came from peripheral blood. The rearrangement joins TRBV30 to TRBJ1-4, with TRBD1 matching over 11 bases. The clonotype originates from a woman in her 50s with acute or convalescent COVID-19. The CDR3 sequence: CAWSVRDRGVREKLFF. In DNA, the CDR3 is TGTGCCTGGAGTGTACGGGACAGGGGGGTAAGGGAAAAACTGTTTTTT.